This T cell receptor beta chain originates from a study of CD8+CD57+ T cells in acquired aplastic anemia. General study points: Significance was not reached for CD8+ Simpson's diversity between patients and controls.

Concerning this clonotype itself: Its target is not known.

Germline CDR1 DFQATT, CDR2 SNEGSKA (reference sequence). Trimming pared 3 bases from V and 10 bases from J, leaving 13 bases between. The CDR3 spans 12 residues. The authors sequenced patients whose flow cytometry had shown CD8+CD57+ cell expansion. Investigators profiled TCR beta VDJ and CDR3 from genomic DNA template. MiXCR was run by TCRdb on the reads, yielding one entry per CDR3 protein. Of around 79,000 distinct CDR3 sequences listed, less than 85% are singletons. This TCR was recovered from a human donor with aplastic anemia. Material: sorted CD4+, CD8+, or CD8+CD57+ T cells (not recorded which) from PBMCs. The chain is built from TRBV20-1 and TRBJ2-1; a possible D gene is TRBD1 (5 bases). The CDR3 DNA reads TGCAGTGCTAGGCCGGGCTGGGGCGAGCAGTTCTTC. As protein: CSARPGWGEQFF.